This T cell receptor (beta chain) was retrieved from a study of blood T cell repertoires in COVID-19. Study summary: Acute and convalescent COVID-19 specimens originated in the United States, Italy and Spain.

Generated by immunoSEQ multiplex PCR, the TCRdb table keeps only in-frame clones and is missing some. The data contain roughly 160,000 clones, more than 70% of them singletons. Living in 24 US areas, the participants were between 18 and 89 years of age. This clone was seen more than once but under ten times. V lost 4 bases to trimming and J lost 4 bases; unmatched junction nucleotides: 6. The germline V gene has CDR1 LNHDA and CDR2 SQIVND (reference sequence). There are 14 residues in the CDR3. The specimen was PBMCs or T cells enriched from blood (not recorded which). This rearrangement joins TRBV19 to TRBJ1-2, with TRBD1 matching 7 bases. This sequence was found in a man in his fifties or sixties who had recovered from COVID-19. The CDR3 loop reads CASSTNRGSYGYTF. The DNA of the CDR3 is TGTGCCAGTAGTACTAACAGGGGTAGCTATGGCTACACCTTC.